This record covers a single TCR beta chain. As yet, its antigen is unknown. These data come from a study of shared clonotypes between healthy human individuals. General observations from the study: Non-shared clonotypes were found to have lower generation probabilities than the clonotypes that were shared by all four of the sorted-subset donors.

Germline values: CDR1 MRHNA, CDR2 SNTAGT. The CDR3 runs to 14 residues. V shed 5 bases and J 3 bases; nucleotides not matched to a gene: 5. Deep-level assay runs were performed. The repertoire was sequenced with immunoSEQ multiplex PCR; TCRdb's copy has only in-frame clones and lacks some. The sample shows about 1.5 million clones, over 95% of them seen only once. The chain uses TRBV6-4 and TRBJ2-7; TRBD1 matches at 9 bases. The sample consisted of naive CD4+ T cells sorted from blood. Regarding subset: CD45RA+ positively selected. The receptor was isolated from a man aged 25-45 years in good health. CDR3 nucleotides: TGTGCCAGCAGTTTTGGGACAGGGTACTACGAGCAGTACTTC. It codes for CASSFGTGYYEQYF.